This T cell receptor (beta chain) originates from a study of OX40 agonist ivuxolimab in advanced cancers. Germline loops: CDR1 SGHRS, CDR2 YFSETQ. V lost 0 bases to trimming and J lost 11 bases, with 17 bases between them. This CDR3 spans 14 amino acids. Clones were sequenced by immunoSEQ multiplex PCR, and TCRdb holds only the in-frame ones, with some missing. The table records about 69,000 clones, around 87% of them present only once. The chain recombines TRBV5-1 with TRBJ2-5, with D possibly called TRBD1 or TRBD2 (5 bases each). This sample comprised CD4+ or CD8+ T cells sorted from blood, obtained in a trial of the OX40 agonist ivuxolimab. This clonotype originated in an adult with an advanced solid tumor such as melanoma, head and neck, liver or kidney cancer. The CDR3 nucleotides read TGCGCCAGCAGCTTGGCCCAGGGAGCCGGGGAGCAGTACTTC. Amino acid sequence: CASSLAQGAGEQYF.